These T cell receptor beta chains were read from a single sample in a study of shared clonotypes between healthy human individuals. Sequencing was performed with immunoSEQ multiplex PCR; in TCRdb, only in-frame clones are kept and a portion is missing. This repertoire shows about 92,000 clones, roughly three quarters found once; its top ten account for approximately 46%. Sequenced material: memory CD8+ T cells sorted from blood. These receptors originate from a man in his thirties or forties in good health. The CDR3 runs from the conserved cysteine through the conserved F or W. D genes are given only for firm matches. The size of a clone is reported for some rows only, either as once, few or many, or as a class for expanded clones.

>TRBJ2-7|many|TRBV13|TRBD2
CASSLRGGLAGSGEQYF
TGTGCCAGCAGCTTAAGGGGGGGACTAGCGGGCTCGGGCGAGCAGTACTTC
>TRBJ1-4|-|TRBV9|-
CASSVEGGAGEKLFF
TGTGCCAGCAGCGTAGAAGGTGGCGCGGGGGAAAAACTGTTTTTT
>TRBJ2-7|many|TRBV6-1|-
CASSGGLGDAYEQYF
TGTGCCAGCAGTGGGGGCCTTGGTGATGCCTACGAGCAGTACTTC
>TRBJ2-3|-|TRBV11-2|TRBD2
CASSLGIGLAGDTQYF
TGTGCCAGCAGCTTAGGTATTGGGCTAGCGGGAGATACGCAGTATTTT
>TRBJ1-1|few|TRBV5-6|-
CASSSGSRGEAFF
TGTGCCAGCAGCTCAGGTAGCAGGGGTGAGGCTTTCTTT
>TRBJ2-3|-|TRBV11-2|TRBD1
CASSFGQGVDTDTQYF
TGTGCCAGCAGCTTCGGACAGGGGGTAGACACAGATACGCAGTATTTT
>TRBJ1-5|-|TRBV25-1|-
CASSERDSNQPQHF
TGTGCCAGCAGTGAACGGGATAGCAATCAGCCCCAGCATTTT
>TRBJ1-2|-|TRBV18|TRBD1
CASSPITGTGGQPGYTF
TGTGCCAGCTCACCGATTACCGGGACAGGGGGGCAGCCAGGCTACACCTTC
>TRBJ1-2|-|TRBV29-1|-
CSVGDSFGRNGYTF
TGCAGCGTTGGTGACAGCTTCGGGAGGAATGGCTACACCTTC
>TRBJ1-5|once|TRBV30|-
CAWSRQAQPQHF
TGTGCCTGGAGTAGACAGGCGCAGCCCCAGCATTTT
>TRBJ2-1|-|TRBV10-3|-
CAISESSVAYNEQFF
TGTGCCATCAGTGAGTCTAGCGTTGCCTACAATGAGCAGTTCTTC
>TRBJ2-6|-|TRBV6-5|-
CASSYRESGANVLTF
TGTGCCAGCAGTTACCGGGAATCTGGGGCCAACGTCCTGACTTTC
>TRBJ1-1|-|TRBV5-6|-
CASSQGPFKNTEAFF
TGTGCCAGCAGCCAAGGACCATTTAAGAACACTGAAGCTTTCTTT
>TRBJ1-2|-|TRBV28|TRBD1
CASSYIGQGGGYTF
TGTGCCAGCAGTTATATCGGACAGGGCGGTGGCTACACCTTC
>TRBJ1-5|-|TRBV2|-
CASSYMPAQPQHF
TGTGCCAGCAGTTACATGCCTGCTCAGCCCCAGCATTTT
>TRBJ2-3|-|TRBV5-6|-
CASSLQGGDTQYF
TGTGCCAGCAGCCTCCAGGGCGGCGATACGCAGTATTTT
>TRBJ2-1|-|TRBV7-8|TRBD2
CASSFGAGGGYNEQFF
TGTGCCAGCAGCTTCGGTGCGGGAGGAGGTTACAATGAGCAGTTCTTC
>TRBJ2-1|few|TRBV28|TRBD2
CASSPLTSGSLHNEQFF
TGTGCCAGCAGTCCCCTGACTAGCGGGAGTCTCCACAATGAGCAGTTCTTC
>TRBJ2-3|-|TRBV6-1|-
CASSETSATQYF
TGTGCCAGCAGTGAAACTAGTGCTACGCAGTATTTT
>TRBJ1-2|many|TRBV7-2|-
CASSIHGTATYGYTF
TGTGCCAGCAGCATCCATGGGACGGCTACCTATGGCTACACCTTC
>TRBJ2-1|few|TRBV6-1|TRBD2
CASSVASGEYNEQFF
TGTGCCAGCAGTGTTGCTAGCGGGGAGTACAATGAGCAGTTCTTC
>TRBJ1-5|-|TRBV6-1|-
CASSEGQGNQPQHF
TGTGCCAGCAGTGAGGGCCAGGGCAATCAGCCCCAGCATTTT
>TRBJ1-1|-|TRBV7-9|-
CASSRPDGNTEAFF
TGTGCCAGCAGCCGACCTGACGGGAACACTGAAGCTTTCTTT
>TRBJ2-1|-|TRBV7-6|TRBD2
CASSLGVAGVSYNEQFF
TGTGCCAGCAGCTTAGGCGTGGCGGGAGTCTCCTACAATGAGCAGTTCTTC
>TRBJ2-7|-|TRBV5-7|TRBD2
CASSLGLAGTYEQYF
TGTGCCAGCAGCTTGGGACTAGCGGGGACCTACGAGCAGTACTTC
>TRBJ1-2|-|TRBV5-4|-
CASSPDRGGYGYTF
TGTGCCAGCAGCCCCGATAGGGGCGGCTATGGCTACACCTTC
>TRBJ1-5|-|TRBV5-8|-
CASSSRPGSAVGNQPQHF
TGTGCCAGCAGCTCGCGGCCAGGGTCGGCTGTGGGCAATCAGCCCCAGCATTTT
>TRBJ2-5|-|TRBV5-6|TRBD2
CASSFRTSGRDPGTQYF
TGTGCCAGCAGCTTTCGGACTAGCGGGAGGGATCCTGGTACCCAGTACTTC
>TRBJ2-7|-|TRBV11-2|TRBD2
CASSFGGEQYF
TGTGCCAGCAGCTTCGGGGGGGAGCAGTACTTC
>TRBJ2-7|few|TRBV6-1|-
CASSIVGAYEQYF
TGTGCCAGCAGTATCGTAGGGGCCTACGAGCAGTACTTC
>TRBJ2-5|-|TRBV19|-
CASSIGVWETQYF
TGTGCCAGTAGTATAGGGGTATGGGAGACCCAGTACTTC
>TRBJ2-6|many|TRBV29-1|-
CSVVWTPSSGANVLTF
TGCAGCGTTGTGTGGACACCCAGCTCTGGGGCCAACGTCCTGACTTTC
>TRBJ1-1|-|TRBV10-3|-
CATGARGHQSPTEAFF
TGTGCCACCGGGGCCCGGGGACACCAGTCCCCCACTGAAGCTTTCTTT